A single sample is the source of the 9 T cell receptor beta chains below, sequenced in a study of cytomegalovirus exposure and HLA in healthy donors. Researchers ran the PCR with 60 Vbeta and 13 Jbeta primers. The data were produced by immunoSEQ multiplex PCR, yet TCRdb's version contains in-frame clones alone and is incomplete. The sample has approximately 170,000 clones; around three quarters are singletons. The sequenced sample consisted of PBMCs. The receptor source for this set is a man aged 35-49 years in good health and CMV-seronegative.

Only a few counts were recorded for this clone. The CDR3 is CASSKTLDSQAKNIQYF. The DNA of the CDR3 is TGTGCCAGCAGCAAGACTCTGGACTCTCAAGCCAAAAACATTCAGTACTTC. The rearrangement joins TRBV5-6 to TRBJ2-4, with D possibly TRBD2 on 5 matching bases. Germline CDR1 is SGHDT and CDR2 is YYEEEE. V was pared by 4 bases and J by 0 bases, with 17 bases between. The CDR3 covers 17 residues.

This sequence joins TRBV6-6 and TRBJ2-2; D gene ambiguous. The germline CDR1 and CDR2 sequences are MNHNY and SVGAGI (reference sequence). This CDR3 region has 11 residues. V lost 8 bases and J lost 4, with 5 bases in between. CDR3 protein: CASRITGELFF. For the CDR3, the DNA is TGTGCCAGCCGTATCACCGGGGAGCTGTTTTTT.

This rearrangement joins TRBV4-1 to TRBJ2-1; D possibly corresponds to TRBD2 (6 bases). This CDR3 is 14 amino acids long. With 0 bases removed from V and 7 bases from J, the gap between germline ends came to 10 bases. CDR1 is MGHRA, CDR2 YSYEKL, per germline. The CDR3 coding sequence is TGCGCCAGCAGCCAAGATGTCGGGGGAAATGAGCAGTTCTTC. Its translation is CASSQDVGGNEQFF.

V usage is TRBV6-1 and J usage is TRBJ1-4; maybe TRBD1 (5 bases). V gave up 5 bases and J gave up 3 bases, with 10 bases separating them. Germline CDR1 and CDR2: MNHNS and SASEGT. This CDR3 is 14 amino acids long. The CDR3 protein is CASSFDSSNEKLFF. CDR3 bases: TGTGCCAGCAGTTTCGACAGCTCTAATGAAAAACTGTTTTTT.

This clone showed up just a few times. The CDR3 sequence is CASSSQGARNTGELFF. The CDR3, as DNA: TGTGCCAGCTCATCACAGGGGGCAAGGAACACCGGGGAGCTGTTTTTT. This chain joins TRBV18 and TRBJ2-2; 9 bases are shared with TRBD1. Germline V gene data show CDR1 as KGHSH and CDR2 as LQKENI. This CDR3 contains 16 residues. Trimming cost V 5 bases and J 1 base; bases outside gene matches: 5.

This chain joins TRBV28 and TRBJ2-7, with 8 bases lining up with TRBD1. J was trimmed by 0 bases and V by 10 bases; bases with no gene match: 8. This CDR3 region has 14 residues. Looked up from germline, CDR1 is MDHEN and CDR2 is SYDVKM. This chain's CDR3 is CATLRTGSSYEQYF. The CDR3 DNA is TGTGCCACCCTCCGGACAGGGAGCTCCTACGAGCAGTACTTC.

The V call is TRBV7-2, the J call TRBJ2-3; possibly TRBD2 for D (6 bases). Germline CDR1 SGHTA, CDR2 FQGNSA. Trimming took off 0 bases at V and 5 bases at J, with 12 bases between the two ends. The CDR3 is 15 amino acids. This CDR3 is CASSLAGSRLDTQYF. CDR3 coding DNA: TGTGCCAGCAGCTTAGCCGGGAGCCGATTAGATACGCAGTATTTT.

The V and J genes are TRBV18 and TRBJ2-7; TRBD2 is a possible D gene (5 bases). Germline CDR1 is KGHSH and CDR2 is LQKENI. V dropped 3 bases and J dropped 2 bases, with 11 bases sitting between them. The CDR3 totals 14 residues. CDR3 nucleotides: TGTGCCAGCTCACCTGGACGGGAACCCTACGAGCAGTACGTC. Amino acids: CASSPGREPYEQYV.

The CDR3 spells CASSPIPTGDYEQYV. The CDR3 nucleotides are TGTGCCAGCAGTCCGATCCCGACAGGAGACTACGAGCAGTACGTC. The J gene is TRBJ2-7, the V gene TRBV27; D is perhaps TRBD1 (6 bases). Looked up from germline, CDR1 is MNHEY and CDR2 is SMNVEV (reference sequence). The V end was cut by 5 bases, the J end by 3 bases, with 17 bases between. The CDR3 is made up of 15 amino acids.